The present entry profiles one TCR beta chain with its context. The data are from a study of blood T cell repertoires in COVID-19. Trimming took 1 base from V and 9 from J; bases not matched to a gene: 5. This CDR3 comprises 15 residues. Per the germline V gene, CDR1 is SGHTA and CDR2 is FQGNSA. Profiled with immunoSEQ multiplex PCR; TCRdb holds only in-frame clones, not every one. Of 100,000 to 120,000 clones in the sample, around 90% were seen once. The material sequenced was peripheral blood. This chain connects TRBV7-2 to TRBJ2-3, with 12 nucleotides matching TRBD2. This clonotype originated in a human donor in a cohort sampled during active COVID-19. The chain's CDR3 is CASSLDPLAGGTQYF. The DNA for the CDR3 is TGTGCCAGCAGCTTAGACCCCCTAGCGGGAGGGACGCAGTATTTT.